This TCR beta chain was identified in a study of cytomegalovirus exposure and HLA in healthy donors. PCR primers comprised 60 Vbeta and 13 Jbeta primers. Sequencing used immunoSEQ multiplex PCR; TCRdb keeps in-frame clones, though not all of them. The table has about 220,000 clones, roughly 80% seen once. In the case of this clone: Its antigen remains unidentified.

General study results and limits: Earlier analysis yielded a pattern in which most TCR beta V segments were productive about 87% or about 30% of the time. Later, TCR association rates were found to vary by HLA locus, highest for DRB1 and lowest for HLA-C. Highly shared sequence variants in one cluster were likely a sequencing artifact. Accurate predictions that matched the HLA-A and HLA-B alleles of most subjects were reportedly made from TCR beta sequences.

Trimming left V 5 bases short and J 1 base short, with 11 bases between. Germline V gene lookup returns CDR1 PRHDT and CDR2 FYEKMQ (reference sequence). The CDR3 loop spans 15 amino acids. The sequenced sample was PBMCs. This sequence joins TRBV13 and TRBJ2-2, with D tentatively TRBD1 (6 bases). This TCR was recovered from a middle-aged man in good health and CMV-seropositive. The CDR3 sequence: CASSAPGQNTGELFF. The DNA of the CDR3 is TGTGCCAGCAGCGCCCCGGGACAGAACACCGGGGAGCTGTTTTTT.